This is a list of T cell receptor beta chains from one sample in a study of blood T cells in healthy people across ages. MiXCR, run by TCRdb on the 5' RACE reads, gives a single entry per CDR3 protein. This table holds 1.5 million to 2 million distinct CDR3 sequences, about two fifths found once. The sequencing sample was made of blood. The origin of the receptors is a human donor in good health. Each CDR3 is given with its conserved first and last residue. D genes are given only for firm matches. Clone size is shown for a subset of rows, as once, few, many or a class of expanded clone.

d_gene,v_gene,j_gene,abundance,CDR3nt,CDR3aa
.,TRBV4-3,TRBJ2-7,.,TGCGCCAGCGGCCAAGGGGCGGGGGCCAGCTCCTACGAGCAGTACTTC,CASGQGAGASSYEQYF
TRBD1,TRBV6-5,TRBJ1-1,few,TGTGCCAGCAGCTCAGGGGGAATCACTGAAGCTTTCTTT,CASSSGGITEAFF
TRBD1,TRBV5-1,TRBJ2-1,.,TGCGCCAGCAGCTTTTGGACAGGGGGTTGGAATGAGCAGTTCTTC,CASSFWTGGWNEQFF
.,TRBV6-1,TRBJ1-2,.,TGTGCCAGCAGTGAAGCGCATAGCTATGGCTACACCTTC,CASSEAHSYGYTF
.,TRBV20-1,TRBJ1-3,.,TGCAGTGCTAGTAGGGGAATAGGAAACACCATATATTTT,CSASRGIGNTIYF
TRBD1,TRBV4-1,TRBJ1-5,.,TGCGCCAGCAGCCCGACAGGGGATAGGCCCCAGCATTTT,CASSPTGDRPQHF
.,TRBV9,TRBJ1-6,.,TGTGCCAGCAGCGTAACATTGGACTATAATCCACCCCTCCACTTT,CASSVTLDYNPPLHF
.,TRBV29-1,TRBJ2-3,.,TGCAGCGTCCTCCTCGTGAATATCAAGCAGTATTTT,CSVLLVNIKQYF
.,TRBV7-9,TRBJ2-1,once,TGTGCCAGCAGCCTCTTCTGGTCCCTGAGCTCCTACAATGAGCAGTTCTTC,CASSLFWSLSSYNEQFF
.,TRBV9,TRBJ1-2,.,TGTGCCAGTGGGGGGTTAGCTAACTATGGCTACACCTTC,CASGGLANYGYTF
TRBD2,TRBV7-2,TRBJ2-3,.,TGTGCCAGCAGCCCGCCCCGCCTCGGGACTAGCCAAGATACGCAGTATTTT,CASSPPRLGTSQDTQYF
TRBD1,TRBV27,TRBJ2-3,.,TGTGCCAGCAGTTTTCTGGTCAGGGGGAATACGCAGTATTTT,CASSFLVRGNTQYF
.,TRBV21-1,TRBJ2-1,few,TGTGCCAGCCCTCCGCTGTTCGCGGGGGAGCAGCAAACCGAGGGGAAGCAGTTCTTC,CASPPLFAGEQQTEGKQFF
.,TRBV27,TRBJ1-2,few,TGTGCCAGCAGTTTATCCCCCGGACATAACTATGGCTACACCTTC,CASSLSPGHNYGYTF
TRBD2,TRBV7-9,TRBJ2-3,.,TGTGCCAGCAGCCAAGCTAGCGGGGGGTTTACAGATACGCAGTATTTT,CASSQASGGFTDTQYF
.,TRBV7-9,TRBJ1-2,few,TGTGCCAGCAGCTTCTTCGGACAATTTGCTAACTATGGCTACACCTTC,CASSFFGQFANYGYTF
TRBD1,TRBV20-1,TRBJ1-1,few,TGCAGTGCCCTTGGACAGGGACGTAGGGCTTTCTTT,CSALGQGRRAFF
.,TRBV4-1,TRBJ2-7,.,TGCGCCAGCAGCCTCGTCAGGACGAACTACGAGCAGTACTTC,CASSLVRTNYEQYF
.,TRBV29-1,TRBJ2-5,.,TGCAGCGTAGGGCGGGGGCAAAATAAAGAGACCCAGTACTTC,CSVGRGQNKETQYF
.,TRBV5-5,TRBJ2-1,few,TGTGCCAGCAGCTATGACCGTTACAATGAGCAGTTCTTC,CASSYDRYNEQFF
.,TRBV4-1,TRBJ2-4,once,TGCGCCAGCAGCGTATACCAGGCCTTAGGGCCTGAAAACATTCAGTACTTC,CASSVYQALGPENIQYF
TRBD2,TRBV4-2,TRBJ2-7,.,TGTGCCAGCAGCCAAGATAGCGGGGGGGCCAACGAGCAGTACTTC,CASSQDSGGANEQYF
.,TRBV25-1,TRBJ1-2,.,TGTGCCAGCAGTCGAGGGGCTGGCTACACCTTC,CASSRGAGYTF
.,TRBV6-6,TRBJ2-4,.,TGTGCCAGCATGAGGGACCCCAGGAAAAACATTCAGTACTTC,CASMRDPRKNIQYF
.,TRBV4-1,TRBJ2-3,few,TGCGCCAGCAGCCATCCACCAAGGGGGGGAACAGATACGCAGTATTTT,CASSHPPRGGTDTQYF
TRBD1,TRBV12-3/TRBV12-4,TRBJ1-5,few,TGTGCCAGCAGAAGACAGGGGTGGAACCAGCCCCAGCATTTT,CASRRQGWNQPQHF
.,TRBV29-1,TRBJ2-4,.,TGCAGCGTTTGGGGGGCCGGTGCGGACATTCAGTACTTC,CSVWGAGADIQYF
TRBD2,TRBV20-1,TRBJ2-7,.,TGCAGTGCGGGTGCTAGCGGGGTAACAAGTGATACCCAGTACTTC,CSAGASGVTSDTQYF
.,TRBV10-3,TRBJ1-1,few,TGTGCCATCATGAGTAACACTGAAGCTTTCTTT,CAIMSNTEAFF
.,TRBV11-1,TRBJ2-7,.,TGTGCCAGCAGCTTACAGTTAGGGGTTAACGAGCAGTACTTC,CASSLQLGVNEQYF
TRBD1,TRBV7-2,TRBJ1-5,.,TGTGCCAGCAACCCTAGGACAGGGGCGGGCATGGCCCAGCATTTT,CASNPRTGAGMAQHF
.,TRBV7-3,TRBJ2-1,.,TGTGCCAGCAGCCGAGGTCCGGGGGAAATACTAACCTACAATGAGCAGTTCTTC,CASSRGPGEILTYNEQFF
.,TRBV29-1,TRBJ2-5,.,TGCAGCGTTGATCTAGTCCAAGAGACCCAGTACTTC,CSVDLVQETQYF
.,TRBV15,TRBJ2-7,.,TGTGCCACCAGCAGAGGACAACTTCCCTACGAGCAGTACTTC,CATSRGQLPYEQYF
.,TRBV28,TRBJ2-4,once,TGTGCCAGCAGTGTTCGCCACAGGAGGCGGCCCATCAACAAAAACATTCAGTACTTC,CASSVRHRRRPINKNIQYF
.,TRBV29-1,TRBJ2-1,many,TGCAGCGGGGGCCATTCTTTATACAATGAGCAGTTCTTC,CSGGHSLYNEQFF
.,TRBV28,TRBJ2-1,once,TGTGCCAGCAGTTTACCCGGGACCGACTCCTACAATGAGCAGTTCTTC,CASSLPGTDSYNEQFF
.,TRBV29-1,TRBJ2-1,few,TGCAGCGGCCGACGGGTTTACAATGAGCAGTTCTTC,CSGRRVYNEQFF
TRBD1,TRBV11-2,TRBJ1-4,.,TGTGCCAGCACCAGGACAGGGTGGGGGGCAACTAATGAAAAACTGTTTTTT,CASTRTGWGATNEKLFF
.,TRBV27,TRBJ1-1,few,TGTGCCAGCACCGGGAGTGCCACTGAAGCTTTCTTT,CASTGSATEAFF
TRBD2,TRBV2,TRBJ2-7,.,TGTGCCAGCAGTTCGGGACTAGCGGGGCGCGAGCAGTACTTC,CASSSGLAGREQYF
TRBD1,TRBV29-1,TRBJ1-1,.,TGCAGCGGGACAGGGACAGGACCCAACACTGAAGCTTTCTTT,CSGTGTGPNTEAFF
.,TRBV9,TRBJ2-3,.,TGTGCCAGCAGCGTAGATATGAGAGAAGACGATACGCAGTATTTT,CASSVDMREDDTQYF
.,TRBV12-3/TRBV12-4,TRBJ1-2,few,TGTGCCAGCAGTTTTGGAAGGGCTGGCTACACCTTC,CASSFGRAGYTF
TRBD2,TRBV6-2/TRBV6-3,TRBJ2-1,few,TGTGCCAGCACTCCGGGGCTAGCGGGGGGGCCTTACAATGAGCAGTTCTTC,CASTPGLAGGPYNEQFF
.,TRBV12-3/TRBV12-4,TRBJ2-7,many,TGCGCCAGCAGCCCCGGGACCTACGAGCAGTACTTC,CASSPGTYEQYF